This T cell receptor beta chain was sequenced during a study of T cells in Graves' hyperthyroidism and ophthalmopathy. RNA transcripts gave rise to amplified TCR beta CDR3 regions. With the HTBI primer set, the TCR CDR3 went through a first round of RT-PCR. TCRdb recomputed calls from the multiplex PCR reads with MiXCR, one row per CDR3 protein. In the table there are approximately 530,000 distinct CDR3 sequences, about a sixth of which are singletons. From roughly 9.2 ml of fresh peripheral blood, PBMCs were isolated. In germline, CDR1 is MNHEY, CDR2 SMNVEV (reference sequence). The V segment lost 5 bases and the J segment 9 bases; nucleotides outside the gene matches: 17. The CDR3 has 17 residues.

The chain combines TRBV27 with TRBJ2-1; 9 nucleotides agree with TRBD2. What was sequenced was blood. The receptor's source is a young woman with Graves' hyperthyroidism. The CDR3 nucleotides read TGTGCCAGCAGTCCCTTGGCGGGAGGGCTTATTTCGGCTGAGCAGTTCTTC. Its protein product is CASSPLAGGLISAEQFF.